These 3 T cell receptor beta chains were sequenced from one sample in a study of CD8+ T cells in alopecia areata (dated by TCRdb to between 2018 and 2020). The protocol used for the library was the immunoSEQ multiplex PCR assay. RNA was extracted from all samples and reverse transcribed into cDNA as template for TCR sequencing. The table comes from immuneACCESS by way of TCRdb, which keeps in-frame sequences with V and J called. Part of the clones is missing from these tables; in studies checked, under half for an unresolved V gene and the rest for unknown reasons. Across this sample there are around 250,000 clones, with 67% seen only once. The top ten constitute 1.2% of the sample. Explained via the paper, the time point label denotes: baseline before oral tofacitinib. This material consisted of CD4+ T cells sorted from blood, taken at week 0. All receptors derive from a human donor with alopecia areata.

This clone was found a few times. The CDR3: CSVVPGRTQYF. The CDR3 DNA is TGCAGCGTTGTCCCGGGAAGGACCCAGTACTTC. V is TRBV29-1 and J is TRBJ2-5, with D tentatively TRBD2 (5 bases). Germline lookup yields CDR1 SQVTM and CDR2 ANQGSEA. There are 11 residues in the CDR3. V was cut by 4 bases and J by 7 bases, with 10 bases left in between.

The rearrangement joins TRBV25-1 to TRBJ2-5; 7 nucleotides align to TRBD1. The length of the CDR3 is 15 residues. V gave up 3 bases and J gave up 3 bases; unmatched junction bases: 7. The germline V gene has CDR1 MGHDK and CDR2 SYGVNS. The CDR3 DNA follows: TGTGCCAGCAGTGAGCTTGGGACAGAAAAAGAGACCCAGTACTTC. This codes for CASSELGTEKETQYF.

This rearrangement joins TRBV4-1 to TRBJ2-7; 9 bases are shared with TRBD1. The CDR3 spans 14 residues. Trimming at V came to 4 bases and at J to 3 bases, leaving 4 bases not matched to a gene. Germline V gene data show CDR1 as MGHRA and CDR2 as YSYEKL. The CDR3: CASSLGQGFYEQYF. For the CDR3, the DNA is TGCGCCAGCAGCCTCGGACAGGGGTTCTACGAGCAGTACTTC.